This T cell receptor (beta chain) was retrieved from a study of siplizumab effects on memory and regulatory T cells. Produced via immunoSEQ multiplex PCR; TCRdb's table is partial and in-frame only. Of over 100,000 clones listed, approximately 90% are singletons. V was clipped by 4 bases and J by 4 bases, with 17 bases between them. Germline lookup yields CDR1 LNHDA and CDR2 SQIVND (reference sequence). The CDR3 covers 16 residues. The specimen sequenced was Tregs sorted from blood. The V call is TRBV19, the J call TRBJ1-5, with unresolved D. This sequence originates from a human donor in good health. CDR3 residues: CASSTVKGLPNQPQHF. The CDR3 nucleotides read TGTGCCAGTAGTACAGTTAAGGGCTTACCTAATCAGCCCCAGCATTTT.